Listed here are 10 T cell receptor beta chains from one sample, sequenced in a study of Graves' ophthalmopathy and Graves' hyperthyroidism. The authors amplified TCR beta CDR3 regions, and they did so from RNA transcripts for repertoire sequencing. The first-round RT-PCR employed HTBI primers together with the Qiagen OneStep RT-PCR kit. A multiplex PCR was then performed as the second round. TCRdb re-derived calls from the multiplex PCR reads in MiXCR, one entry per CDR3 protein. The top ten clones hold 5.8% of a sample with about 160,000 distinct CDR3 sequences, less than 45% of them seen once. Material: peripheral blood. The origin of the receptors is a woman between 40 and 50 years old with Graves' ophthalmopathy.

This clonotype was seen repeatedly, ten times or more. This chain joins TRBV6-1 and TRBJ1-2; D is possibly TRBD1 (5 bases). The CDR3 sequence is 11 residues long. Germline V lookup: CDR1 MNHNS, CDR2 SASEGT. V was pared by 10 bases and J by 2 bases, with 8 bases between. The CDR3 region is CATRQNYGYTF. CDR3 sequence (DNA): TGTGCCACAAGACAGAACTATGGCTACACCTTC.

The sample holds many counts of this clonotype. V is TRBV6-1 and J is TRBJ1-3; D ambiguous. The germline V gene encodes CDR1 MNHNS and CDR2 SASEGT. Trimming stripped 4 bases from V and 2 bases from J, with 6 bases between. The CDR3 has 13 residues. CDR3 in amino acids: CASSGPAGNTIYF. CDR3 bases: TGTGCCAGCAGTGGCCCGGCTGGAAACACCATATATTTT.

This chain links TRBV6-1 with TRBJ2-5; D may be TRBD1 (6 bases). The CDR3 is made up of 13 amino acids. Germline CDR1 reads MNHNS; CDR2 reads SASEGT. V shed 6 bases and J shed 5 bases, with 13 bases lying between them. The CDR3, as DNA: TGTGCCAGCAGGGCAGGGGACGGGGAGACCCAGTACTTC. Its translation: CASRAGDGETQYF.

In this sample, this clonotype turned up many times. This rearrangement joins TRBV2 to TRBJ1-3; D gene uncertain. This CDR3 spans 14 amino acids. Germline V gives CDR1 SNHLY, CDR2 FYNNEI. Trimming left V 4 bases short and J 9 bases short, with 16 bases between. CDR3 residues: CASSAQRTTTTIYF. In nucleotides, the CDR3 is TGTGCCAGCAGTGCACAACGCACGACAACCACCATATATTTT. The entire variable domain, with the rest obtained from reference TRBV2 and TRBJ1-3, is as follows: EPEVTQTPSHQVTQMGQEVILRCVPISNHLYFYWYRQILGQKVEFLVSFYNNEISEKSEIFDDQFSVERPDGSNFTLKIRSTKLEDSAMYFCASSAQRTTTTIYFGEGSWLTVV.

The V call is TRBV12-3 or TRBV12-4, the J call TRBJ2-7, with D maybe TRBD2 (5 bases). Trimming cost V 6 bases and J 6 bases, with 12 bases left between them. The CDR3 contains 12 residues. The CDR3 is CASRLGLGEQYF. In DNA, the CDR3 is TGTGCCAGCAGGCTCGGACTGGGCGAGCAGTACTTC.

This clonotype was detected many times. The rearrangement joins TRBV6-1 to TRBJ1-6; D unclear. Germline values: CDR1 MNHNS, CDR2 SASEGT. The CDR3 contains 13 residues. V lost 6 bases to trimming and J lost 7 bases, with 10 bases between them. In nucleotides, the CDR3 is TGTGCCAGCAGAAAGTACACCAATTCACCCCTCCACTTT. Its protein product is CASRKYTNSPLHF.

Only a few counts were recorded for this clonotype. The J gene is TRBJ2-5, the V gene TRBV9, with TRBD2 matching over 13 bases. Germline V gene data show CDR1 as SGDLS and CDR2 as YYNGEE. The junction had 3 bases not matched to a gene; V was cut back by 0 bases and J by 4 bases. This CDR3 comprises 16 residues. In nucleotides, the CDR3 is TGTGCCAGCAGCGTAGGGGGACTAGCGGGGAGAGAGACCCAGTACTTC. Translation gives CASSVGGLAGRETQYF.

This clonotype has a count of ten or more. This sequence joins TRBV5-6 and TRBJ1-1; no clear D. This CDR3 has 14 amino acids. CDR1 is SGHDT and CDR2 is YYEEEE in the germline V gene. V lost 2 bases and J 3 bases, leaving 11 bases between the germline ends. The CDR3 sequence: CASSFKGRDTEAFF. The DNA for the CDR3 is TGTGCCAGCAGCTTTAAAGGGAGAGACACTGAAGCTTTCTTT.

CDR3 bases: TGCGCCAGCAGCCAACCAGGAGGGACTGGAAACACCATATATTTT. It specifies CASSQPGGTGNTIYF. V gene TRBV4-1 combines with J gene TRBJ1-3; D is unresolved. The CDR3 covers 15 residues. V lost 2 bases and J lost 2, with 10 bases in between. Germline CDR1 is MGHRA and CDR2 is YSYEKL.

This clonotype was detected ten times or more. The V call is TRBV6-2 or TRBV6-3, the J call TRBJ2-6; a possible D gene is TRBD1 (6 bases). The CDR3 runs to 16 residues. Trimming shortened V by 5 bases and J by 0 bases, and 11 bases separated the two germline ends. Germline CDR1 MNHEY, CDR2 SVGEGT. The CDR3 region has the DNA TGTGCCAGCAGTGCCGACAGGATCTCTGGGGCCAACGTCCTGACTTTC. Its protein is CASSADRISGANVLTF.